This T cell receptor beta chain derives from a study of metastatic and nonmetastatic thyroid tumors. V dropped 10 bases and J dropped 0 bases, with 13 bases sitting between them. The CDR3 totals 13 residues. Germline CDR1 reads MDHEN; CDR2 reads SYDVKM. All patients reached thyroid surgery having received no treatment beforehand. TCRdb re-called clones via MiXCR from the PCR reads. This sample carries under 100,000 clones, about 9.1% of them seen once, and the ten largest clones take around 9.2%. Comments on this clone: A much larger clone sits a single nucleotide away, making a read error possible.

The chain joins TRBV28 to TRBJ2-7; TRBD1 might be the D (5 bases). The sample taken for sequencing was blood. The TCR was taken from a female donor with papillary thyroid cancer or a benign thyroid nodule (not recorded which). Some clones in this sample may be carry-over from other donors' samples. CDR3 in amino acids: CATQRQGSYEQYF. The DNA of the CDR3 is TGTGCCACCCAACGCCAGGGCTCCTACGAGCAGTACTTC. Supplemented by reference TRBV28 and TRBJ2-7, the full variable domain reads DVKVTQSSRYLVKRTGEKVFLECVQDMDHENMFWYRQDPGLGLRLIYFSYDVKMKEKGDIPEGYSVSREKKERFSLILESASTNQTSMYLCATQRQGSYEQYFGPGTRLTVT.